This TCR beta chain was sequenced in a study of CD8 T cells in ankylosing spondylitis. Study results and caveats: Seemingly characteristic of ankylosing spondylitis blood was a TCR beta motif consisting of about 8 highly homologous variants.

Trimming removed 2 bases at V and 11 bases at J, with 11 bases between. The CDR3 consists of 12 residues. Germline CDR1 SGDLS, CDR2 YYNGEE. In this sample, this clonotype turned up many times. What it binds is not known. It was by quantitative 5'-RACE with molecular barcodes that TCR beta libraries were made. Each CDR3 protein gets one entry after TCRdb re-called the 5' RACE reads with MiXCR. Altogether 40,000 or so distinct CDR3 sequences are present, 2.5% to 3% being singletons, with the ten largest covering under 6%. This TCR was recovered from a male donor with ankylosing spondylitis or in good health (not recorded which). The gene calls are TRBV9 and TRBJ2-1; possibly TRBD1 for D (6 bases). Sequencing was done on a sample of blood, either unsorted or a sorted T cell fraction (not recorded which). Here the CDR3 reads CASSVPGTKQFF. The CDR3 nucleotides are TGTGCCAGCAGCGTCCCCGGGACAAAGCAGTTCTTC.